These 8 T cell receptor beta chains came from one sample sequenced in a study of T-cell reconstitution after alpha-beta-depleted transplantation in children. Unique molecular identifiers featured in how the TCRbeta library was prepared. TCRdb re-called the PCR reads with MiXCR, one entry per CDR3 protein. The table records fewer than 550,000 distinct CDR3 sequences, 10% to 12% of them present only once. The source material was PBMCs, mostly from graft donor cells, sampled 180 days after TCRalphabeta/CD19-depleted stem cell transplant. These receptors came from a female patient aged 2 to 10 who had a stem cell transplant for aplastic anemia, so the T cells may come from the graft donor.

This clonotype has at least ten counts. V and J are TRBV5-6 and TRBJ2-1; D is undetermined. Looked up from germline, CDR1 is SGHDT and CDR2 is YYEEEE. The CDR3 length is 11 residues. The V end was cut by 6 bases, the J end by 4 bases, with 5 bases between. CDR3 sequence reads: CASNLYNEQFF. CDR3 coding DNA: TGTGCCAGCAACCTATACAATGAGCAGTTCTTC.

The sample holds a few counts of this clonotype. J is TRBJ2-1 and V is TRBV29-1; D gene unclear. Trimming removed 3 bases from V and 1 base from J, with 10 bases in between. Germline V CDR1 and CDR2: SQVTM, ANQGSEA. This CDR3 is built from 14 residues. CDR3 in amino acids: CSVDIDGSYNEQFF. The CDR3 DNA follows: TGCAGCGTTGATATCGACGGATCCTACAATGAGCAGTTCTTC.

V is TRBV5-5 and J is TRBJ2-7; D gene uncertain. There are 16 residues in the CDR3. With 1 base removed from V and 1 base from J, the gap between germline ends came to 15 bases. The V gene's germline CDR1 is SGHKS and CDR2 YYEKEE (reference sequence). CDR3 nucleotide sequence: TGTGCCAGCAGCTTGTCGACTCTTTACCCGTCCTACGAGCAGTACGTC. Residues: CASSLSTLYPSYEQYV.

The chain uses TRBV2 and TRBJ1-1; TRBD1 matches at 7 bases. After removal of 1 base from V and 4 bases from J, the junction contained 6 bases not matched to a gene. CDR3 length: 15 residues. Germline CDR1 reads SNHLY; CDR2 reads FYNNEI. The CDR3 DNA sequence: TGTGCCAGCAGTGAAGGTGTGGCAGGGGGCACTGAAGCTTTCTTT. It is translated as CASSEGVAGGTEAFF.

V and J are TRBV12-3 or TRBV12-4 and TRBJ2-5; D unresolved. This CDR3 spans 14 amino acids. Trimming took 5 bases from V and 5 from J, leaving 15 bases between them. The CDR3 nucleotides read TGTGCCAGCAGTCCCAGCGCCCCTCGGGAGACCCAGTACTTC. The encoded protein is CASSPSAPRETQYF.

J is TRBJ2-1 and V is TRBV15; TRBD2 agrees at 10 bases. Trimming cost V 0 bases and J 4 bases; bases outside gene matches: 9. The CDR3 covers 18 residues. Germline V gene lookup returns CDR1 LNHNV and CDR2 YYDKDF (reference sequence). DNA of the CDR3: TGTGCCACCAGCAGAGAGGAGGCTAGCGGGAGTCGATACAATGAGCAGTTCTTC. Translation: CATSREEASGSRYNEQFF.

This clonotype was seen repeatedly, ten times or more. The chain combines TRBV5-1 with TRBJ1-2, with D tentatively TRBD1 (6 bases). V lost 1 base to trimming and J lost 4 bases, with 8 bases between them. The germline V gene encodes CDR1 SGHRS and CDR2 YFSETQ. The CDR3 totals 13 residues. The CDR3, as DNA: TGCGCCAGCAGCTTGACAGGGCCCTATGGCTACACCTTC. Protein sequence: CASSLTGPYGYTF.

This clonotype has just a few counts. The chain joins TRBV11-2 to TRBJ2-4; 9 bases map to TRBD1. Germline CDR1 reads SGHAT; CDR2 reads FQNNGV. Unmatched junction bases numbered 5, after V lost 5 bases and J lost 6 bases. This CDR3 is 14 amino acids long. The chain's CDR3 is CASSPPGQGNIQYF. For the CDR3, the DNA is TGTGCCAGCAGCCCTCCGGGACAGGGAAACATTCAGTACTTC.